The 29 T cell receptor beta chains below were found in one sample sequenced in a study of OX40 agonist ivuxolimab in advanced cancers. Sequencing was performed with immunoSEQ multiplex PCR; in TCRdb, only in-frame clones are kept and a portion is missing. The data show 45,000 to 50,000 clones, about 81% seen once. This specimen consisted of CD4+ or CD8+ T cells sorted from blood, obtained in a trial of the OX40 agonist ivuxolimab. The receptors shown here come from an adult with an advanced solid tumor such as melanoma, head and neck, liver or kidney cancer.

This rearrangement joins TRBV5-8 to TRBJ2-5; D uncertain. Trimming removed 4 bases at V and 0 bases at J, with 10 bases between. There are 14 residues in the CDR3. Germline V lookup: CDR1 SGHTS, CDR2 YDEGEE. The CDR3 DNA follows: TGTGCCAGCAGCCGTAGACAAAACCAAGAGACCCAGTACTTC. Its translation is CASSRRQNQETQYF.

The genes are TRBV2 and TRBJ1-2, with TRBD1 as a possible D gene (6 bases). V was trimmed by 1 base and J by 6 bases, leaving 27 bases between them. CDR1 SNHLY and CDR2 FYNNEI come from the germline V gene. The CDR3 contains 19 residues. This CDR3 reads CASSEDEGGSYRARDGYTF. CDR3 sequence (DNA): TGTGCCAGCAGTGAAGACGAGGGGGGAAGTTATAGAGCAAGGGATGGCTACACCTTC.

This clone was detected a few times. The rearrangement links TRBV2 to TRBJ1-1; D might be TRBD1 (6 bases). CDR1 is SNHLY, CDR2 FYNNEI, per germline. The V and J ends lost 6 bases and 9 bases respectively, with 20 bases between them. The CDR3 length is 14 residues. DNA for the CDR3: TGTGCCAGCAGGCAAATCCTGACAGGTCCCAAAGCTTTCTTT. It codes for CASRQILTGPKAFF.

The chain is built from TRBV29-1 and TRBJ2-2; the match to TRBD1 covers 8 bases. Germline CDR1 and CDR2: SQVTM and ANQGSEA. The CDR3 is made up of 14 amino acids. Germline trimming cut 6 bases from V and 6 bases from J; bases unmatched to any gene: 9. The CDR3 protein is CSVATGALAGELFF. Written as DNA, the CDR3 is TGCAGCGTGGCGACAGGGGCCCTCGCCGGGGAGCTGTTTTTT.

This chain uses TRBV29-1 with TRBJ1-3; D may be TRBD1 (6 bases). V lost 7 bases to trimming and J lost 2 bases, with 9 bases between them. This CDR3 is built from 12 residues. Germline values: CDR1 SQVTM, CDR2 ANQGSEA. In DNA, the CDR3 is TGCAGCGGCCAGGGGCCTGGAAACACCATATATTTT. Amino acids: CSGQGPGNTIYF.

The V call is TRBV7-9, the J call TRBJ1-2, with TRBD1 as a possible D gene (5 bases). This CDR3 comprises 14 residues. The ends were cut back, 3 bases at V and 4 bases at J, with 12 bases in the middle. Germline CDR1 and CDR2: SEHNR and FQNEAQ (reference sequence). DNA of the CDR3: TGTGCCAGCAGCTTCTCAAGGGGTGGCTATGGCTACACCTTC. As protein: CASSFSRGGYGYTF.

The chain recombines TRBV5-4 with TRBJ1-1; D call uncertain. Trimming cost V 0 bases and J 5 bases, with 8 bases left between them. CDR3 length equals 13 residues. Looked up from germline, CDR1 is SGHNT and CDR2 is YYREEE (reference sequence). For the CDR3, the DNA is TGTGCCAGCAGCTTGGGACTCGGAACTGAAGCTTTCTTT. Translated: CASSLGLGTEAFF.

This sequence joins TRBV5-1 and TRBJ2-7; TRBD1 might be the D (6 bases). CDR1 and CDR2 (germline): SGHRS, YFSETQ. The germline V and J ends were trimmed by 4 bases and 0 bases, with 17 bases remaining between them. CDR3 length equals 16 residues. The DNA of the CDR3 is TGCGCCAGCAGCCCAAGGCCGACAGGTAGCTCCTACGAGCAGTACTTC. As protein: CASSPRPTGSSYEQYF.

This clone was observed a few times. The chain employs TRBV18 and TRBJ2-5, with D unclear. Germline V lookup: CDR1 KGHSH, CDR2 LQKENI. The length of the CDR3 is 13 residues. Between the trimmed V and J ends, which lost 3 bases and 3 bases, there was a span of 8 bases. The CDR3 spells CASSPRAKETQYF. CDR3 coding DNA: TGTGCCAGCTCACCCCGGGCCAAAGAGACCCAGTACTTC.

The chain uses TRBV11-2 and TRBJ2-7; D ambiguous. The germline gives CDR1 SGHAT, CDR2 FQNNGV. This CDR3 is 17 amino acids long. V gave up 0 bases and J gave up 0 bases, with 15 bases separating them. The CDR3 here is CASSLDRAASISYEQYF. In nucleotides, the CDR3 is TGTGCCAGCAGCTTAGATCGGGCAGCGTCAATCTCCTACGAGCAGTACTTC.

The chain carries TRBV6-5 and TRBJ1-2; D is undetermined. CDR1 is MNHEY and CDR2 is SVGAGI in the germline V gene. V lost 6 bases, J lost 5 bases, and 13 bases lay in between. The CDR3 runs to 13 residues. As DNA, the CDR3 is TGTGCCAGCAGAGGACGGCTAGGGTATGGCTACACCTTC. It translates to CASRGRLGYGYTF.

The chain links TRBV27 to TRBJ2-1, with 8 bases matching TRBD2. There are 18 residues in the CDR3. Germline values: CDR1 MNHEY, CDR2 SMNVEV (reference sequence). Trimming took 4 bases from V and 8 from J; bases not matched to a gene: 19. CDR3 in amino acids: CASSWATSERTTPDEQFF. Here the CDR3 DNA reads TGTGCCAGCAGTTGGGCGACTAGCGAGAGGACAACCCCGGATGAGCAGTTCTTC.

The chain uses TRBV7-9 and TRBJ1-1; 7 nucleotides align to TRBD1. The CDR3 runs to 14 residues. V gave up 5 bases and J gave up 3 bases; unmatched junction bases: 6. Per the germline V gene, CDR1 is SEHNR and CDR2 is FQNEAQ (reference sequence). CDR3 DNA sequence: TGTGCCAGCAGCCCGCAGGGGGGGTACACTGAAGCTTTCTTT. Its protein is CASSPQGGYTEAFF.

The rearrangement links TRBV10-3 to TRBJ1-2; no clear D. V shed 3 bases and J shed 4 bases, with 15 bases lying between them. The CDR3 loop spans 15 amino acids. Per germline, CDR1 ENHRY and CDR2 SYGVKD. The CDR3 sequence: CAISDPRFQAYGYTF. CDR3 coding DNA: TGTGCCATCAGTGACCCTCGGTTTCAGGCCTATGGCTACACCTTC.

The CDR3 reads CASSLASSGYTF. DNA for the CDR3: TGTGCCAGCAGCTTGGCCTCAAGTGGCTACACCTTC. The gene calls are TRBV5-6 and TRBJ1-2; D unclear. Trimming took 0 bases from V and 7 from J, leaving 7 bases between them. This CDR3 comprises 12 residues. Looked up from germline, CDR1 is SGHDT and CDR2 is YYEEEE.

This clone was seen once. J is TRBJ2-7 and V is TRBV19; tentatively, D is TRBD1 or TRBD2 (5 bases each). The CDR3 runs 16 residues. V gave up 4 bases and J gave up 2 bases, with 18 bases separating them. Per germline, CDR1 LNHDA and CDR2 SQIVND (reference sequence). The CDR3 here is CASSKRTTYTPYEQYF. The DNA of the CDR3 is TGTGCCAGTAGTAAGCGGACAACCTATACACCCTACGAGCAGTACTTC.

The DNA for the CDR3 is TGTGCCAGCAGCCGAGGGACTAGCGGGAGCCTTAGCTCCTACGAGCAGTACTTC. It yields the protein CASSRGTSGSLSSYEQYF. This chain joins TRBV27 and TRBJ2-7; 14 bases map to TRBD2. Germline CDR1 is MNHEY and CDR2 is SMNVEV (reference sequence). V gave up 6 bases and J gave up 0 bases; unmatched junction bases: 10. This CDR3 has 18 amino acids.

V and J are TRBV6-1 and TRBJ1-5, with D unclear. This CDR3 has 17 residues. The V gene's germline CDR1 is MNHNS and CDR2 SASEGT. Trimming pared 4 bases from V and 1 base from J, leaving 17 bases between. In DNA form, the CDR3 reads TGTGCCAGCAGTGCGTCGGCAGGAAAACGCAGCAATCAGCCCCAGCATTTT. This sequence encodes CASSASAGKRSNQPQHF.

This clone was seen a handful of times. The V gene is TRBV2, the J gene TRBJ2-1; unclear D gene. Germline loops: CDR1 SNHLY, CDR2 FYNNEI. V was shortened by 3 bases and J by 3 bases, with 6 bases between the two germline ends. The CDR3 extends over 13 amino acids. CDR3: CASSETFYNEQFF. The CDR3 bases are TGTGCCAGCAGTGAGACCTTCTACAATGAGCAGTTCTTC.

The rearrangement links TRBV7-2 to TRBJ1-3; D gene ambiguous. Germline values: CDR1 SGHTA, CDR2 FQGNSA. The V and J ends lost 4 bases and 0 bases respectively, with 7 bases between them. The CDR3 length is 14 residues. In DNA form, the CDR3 reads TGTGCCAGCAGCTCGCCGCGCTCTGGAAACACCATATATTTT. As protein: CASSSPRSGNTIYF.

This clone turned up a few times. The chain links TRBV6-1 to TRBJ1-2; the D gene is possibly TRBD1 (6 bases). Trimming removed 5 bases at V and 8 bases at J, with 12 bases between. The CDR3 runs 12 residues. The germline CDR1 and CDR2 sequences are MNHNS and SASEGT. The CDR3 spells CASSLNREGYTF. The CDR3 nucleotides read TGTGCCAGCAGTTTAAACAGGGAGGGCTACACCTTC.

The chain employs TRBV6-5 and TRBJ1-1; no clear D. Trimming removed 3 bases at V and 1 base at J, with 12 bases between. The germline V gene encodes CDR1 MNHEY and CDR2 SVGAGI. This CDR3 contains 15 residues. The CDR3 DNA is TGTGCCAGCAGTTATTCCGGCGGGGAGAACACTGAAGCTTTCTTT. Translated, it gives CASSYSGGENTEAFF.

This clone has just a few counts. CDR3 coding DNA: TGTGCCAGCAACCCTCTCAGGGGGCGCACGGACTATGGCTACACCTTC. Its protein product is CASNPLRGRTDYGYTF. The chain uses TRBV11-2 and TRBJ1-2; 8 nucleotides align to TRBD1. The CDR3 spans 16 residues. J was trimmed by 3 bases and V by 7 bases; bases with no gene match: 13. Looked up from germline, CDR1 is SGHAT and CDR2 is FQNNGV.

The rearrangement links TRBV4-3 to TRBJ2-7; TRBD2 agrees at 8 bases. The germline CDR1 and CDR2 sequences are LGHNA and YSLEER. The CDR3 sequence is 15 residues long. After removal of 0 bases from V and 6 bases from J, the junction contained 7 bases not matched to a gene. The chain's CDR3 is CASSQEWTSYFEQYF. The CDR3 bases are TGCGCCAGCAGCCAAGAGTGGACTAGCTATTTCGAGCAGTACTTC.

The table lists this clone with a count of one. Germline and junction disagree at one end, which may indicate a read error. The chain recombines TRBV5-6 with TRBJ2-7; unclear D gene. In germline, CDR1 is SGHDT, CDR2 YYEEEE. This CDR3 region has 14 residues. DNA for the CDR3: TGTGCCAGCAGCTTGCTTGGGGATAACTACAAGCAGTACTTC. It encodes CASSLLGDNYKQYF.

The chain joins TRBV10-1 to TRBJ1-2; TRBD1 might be the D (6 bases). CDR1 and CDR2 (germline): WNHNN, SYGVQD (reference sequence). This CDR3 comprises 15 residues. With 8 bases removed from V and 5 bases from J, the gap between germline ends came to 21 bases. The DNA for the CDR3 is TGCGCCAGCTTAGGGGGGGGGACGCCTCATTATGGCTACACCTTC. It codes for CASLGGGTPHYGYTF.

V and J are TRBV7-9 and TRBJ2-5; 10 bases are a match to TRBD1. Per the germline V gene, CDR1 is SEHNR and CDR2 is FQNEAQ (reference sequence). V was clipped by 5 bases and J by 3 bases; unmatched bases: 3. This CDR3 spans 14 amino acids. The CDR3 sequence: CASSADRGEETQYF. The DNA for the CDR3 is TGTGCCAGCAGCGCGGACAGGGGGGAAGAGACCCAGTACTTC.

In its sample, this clone is medium-sized. CDR3 sequence (DNA): TGTGCCAGTAGTTCGACAGGGGGGGAGGTTTACGAGCAGTACTTC. As protein: CASSSTGGEVYEQYF. V and J are TRBV19 and TRBJ2-7, with 9 nucleotides matching TRBD1. Germline V gene sequence: CDR1 LNHDA, CDR2 SQIVND (reference sequence). The CDR3 runs to 15 residues. Losses at the gene ends were 5 bases for V and 4 bases for J; bases not matched to a gene: 9.

The rearrangement links TRBV7-2 to TRBJ2-1, with TRBD1 matching 7 bases. The CDR3 consists of 13 residues. The germline V gene has CDR1 SGHTA and CDR2 FQGNSA. J gave up 6 bases and V 5 bases, and 4 bases lay outside the gene matches. This chain's CDR3 is CASSPTGPNEQFF. CDR3 DNA sequence: TGTGCCAGCAGCCCGACAGGGCCCAATGAGCAGTTCTTC.